This TCR beta chain stems from a study of cytomegalovirus exposure and HLA in healthy donors. Study-wide results and caveats: Some highly shared sequence variants likely arose as a pipeline artifact. It was shown in a later analysis that HLA-associated TCR beta chains were more clonally expanded than other, equally common chains. While the bulk of TCR sequences proved rare, some public TCRs turned up in many donors. Previously analyzed data showed that most TCR beta V segments were productive at a frequency of about 90% or about 30%.

PCR used 60 Vbeta primers and 13 Jbeta primers. Method: immunoSEQ multiplex PCR; TCRdb's copy keeps in-frame clones and lacks some. The sample includes roughly 200,000 clones, 85% to 90% of them seen just once. On this clone itself: The antigen remains undetermined.

The V and J ends lost 8 bases and 4 bases respectively, with 21 bases between them. CDR1 MRHNA and CDR2 SNTAGT come from the germline V gene. There are 15 residues in the CDR3. The chain is built from TRBV6-4 and TRBJ2-7; tentatively, D is TRBD2 (6 bases). Source material: PBMCs. This TCR came from a man aged 25 to 45 in good health and CMV-seronegative. CDR3 coding DNA: TGTGCCAGCGAGGGATTGGCAGGGACTTATTACGAGCAGTACTTC. This codes for CASEGLAGTYYEQYF.